This T cell receptor beta chain was recorded in a study of shared clonotypes between healthy human individuals. General study results and limits: It was only blood that was sampled, and tissue repertoires likely differ.

V shed 2 bases and J shed 5 bases, with 13 bases lying between them. Looked up from germline, CDR1 is SNHLY and CDR2 is FYNNEI. There are 15 residues in the CDR3. A word on this clone: What it binds is not known.

Ten immunoSEQ deep assay plates were used by the authors to sequence unsorted PBMC DNA. Data came from immunoSEQ multiplex PCR; TCRdb stores just in-frame clones and leaves some out. This table holds around 440,000 clones, 77% found once. This clonotype was sampled from a woman between 35 and 50 years old in good health. Some clones in this sample may be carry-over from other donors' samples. The sequencing sample was made of PBMCs. The rearrangement joins TRBV2 to TRBJ1-5; no clear D. The CDR3 here is CASSEWQGGDQPQHF. CDR3 coding DNA: TGTGCCAGCAGTGAATGGCAAGGAGGAGATCAGCCCCAGCATTTT.